The T cell receptor beta chain described here comes from a study of T cells in Graves' hyperthyroidism and ophthalmopathy. Study-level information: Peripheral blood draws took place at initial diagnosis, ahead of any treatment. The study, taken as a whole, reports: Also found in blood were most expanded thyroid clonotypes above 0.001.

There are many counts of this clonotype. Its antigen is unidentified. From RNA transcripts, TCR beta CDR3 regions were amplified. An initial round of RT-PCR targeting the TCR CDR3 relied on the HTBI primer set. TCRdb called the multiplex PCR reads again in MiXCR, with one record for every CDR3 protein. The profile shows roughly 420,000 distinct CDR3 sequences, about 13% of them singletons. The sample taken for sequencing was blood. This receptor was identified in a woman younger than 35 with Graves' hyperthyroidism.

The CDR3 reads CSATVAGVSDTQYF. The DNA of the CDR3 is TGCAGTGCTACGGTAGCGGGAGTCTCAGATACGCAGTATTTT. The rearrangement joins TRBV20-1 to TRBJ2-3, with 9 bases matching TRBD2. The J segment lost 4 bases and the V segment lost 4 bases, leaving 6 bases of the junction unmatched. Germline V lookup: CDR1 DFQATT, CDR2 SNEGSKA (reference sequence). CDR3 length: 14 residues.